The source of this T cell receptor beta chain is a study of technical replicates of blood from a handful of donors. TCRdb's table, derived via immunoSEQ multiplex PCR, lists solely in-frame clones and lacks some. The sample contains 70,000 to 95,000 clones, more than 85% of which appear only once. The length of the CDR3 is 13 residues. Germline trimming cut 1 base from V and 10 bases from J; bases unmatched to any gene: 6. Looked up from germline, CDR1 is GTSNPN and CDR2 is SVGIG (reference sequence). Sequenced material: T cells isolated from PBMCs. This clonotype was sampled from a human donor in good health. This chain connects TRBV30 to TRBJ2-1, with 8 positions matching TRBD1. CDR3 loop: CAWSALTGGEQFF. In DNA form, the CDR3 reads TGTGCCTGGAGTGCGTTAACAGGGGGAGAGCAGTTCTTC.